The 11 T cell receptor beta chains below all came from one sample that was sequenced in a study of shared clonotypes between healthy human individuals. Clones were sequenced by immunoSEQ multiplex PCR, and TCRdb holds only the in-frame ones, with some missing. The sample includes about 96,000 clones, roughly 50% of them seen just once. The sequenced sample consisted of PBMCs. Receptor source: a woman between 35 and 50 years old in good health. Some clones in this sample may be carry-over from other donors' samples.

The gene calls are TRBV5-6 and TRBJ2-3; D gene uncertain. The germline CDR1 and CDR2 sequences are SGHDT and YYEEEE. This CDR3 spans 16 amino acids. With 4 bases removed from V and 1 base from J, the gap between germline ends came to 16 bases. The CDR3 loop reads CASSRYSLVGTDTQYF. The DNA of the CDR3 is TGTGCCAGCAGCCGCTATAGTTTAGTGGGCACAGATACGCAGTATTTT.

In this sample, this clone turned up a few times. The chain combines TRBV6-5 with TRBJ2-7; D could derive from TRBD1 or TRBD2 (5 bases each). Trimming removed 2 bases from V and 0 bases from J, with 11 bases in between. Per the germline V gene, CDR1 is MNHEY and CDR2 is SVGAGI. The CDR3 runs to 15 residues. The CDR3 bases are TGTGCCAGCAGTTACAGGGACGGGTCCTCCTACGAGCAGTACTTC. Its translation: CASSYRDGSSYEQYF.

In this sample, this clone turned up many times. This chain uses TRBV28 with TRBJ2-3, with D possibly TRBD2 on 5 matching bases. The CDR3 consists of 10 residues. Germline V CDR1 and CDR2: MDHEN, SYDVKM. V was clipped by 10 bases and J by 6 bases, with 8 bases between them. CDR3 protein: CATQRDTQYF. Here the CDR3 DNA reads TGTGCCACCCAGCGGGATACGCAGTATTTT.

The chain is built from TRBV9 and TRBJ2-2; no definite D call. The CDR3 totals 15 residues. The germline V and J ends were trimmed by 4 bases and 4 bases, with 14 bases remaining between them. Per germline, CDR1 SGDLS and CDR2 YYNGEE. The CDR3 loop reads CASSPTTLSTGELFF. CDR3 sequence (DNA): TGTGCCAGCAGCCCCACGACACTTTCCACCGGGGAGCTGTTTTTT.

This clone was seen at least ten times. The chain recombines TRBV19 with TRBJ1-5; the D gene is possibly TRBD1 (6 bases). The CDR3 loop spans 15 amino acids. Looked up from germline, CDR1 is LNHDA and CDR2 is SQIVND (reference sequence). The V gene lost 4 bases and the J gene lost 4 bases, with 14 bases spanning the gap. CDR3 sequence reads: CASSTGDILNQPQHF. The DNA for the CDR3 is TGTGCCAGTAGTACTGGGGACATCCTAAATCAGCCCCAGCATTTT.

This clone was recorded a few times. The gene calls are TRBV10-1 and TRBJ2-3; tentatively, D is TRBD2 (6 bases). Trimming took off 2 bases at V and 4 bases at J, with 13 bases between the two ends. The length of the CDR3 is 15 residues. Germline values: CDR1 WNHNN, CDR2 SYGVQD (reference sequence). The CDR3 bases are TGCGCCAGCAGTGAGGGGAGGAGAGTCGCAGATACGCAGTATTTT. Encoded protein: CASSEGRRVADTQYF.

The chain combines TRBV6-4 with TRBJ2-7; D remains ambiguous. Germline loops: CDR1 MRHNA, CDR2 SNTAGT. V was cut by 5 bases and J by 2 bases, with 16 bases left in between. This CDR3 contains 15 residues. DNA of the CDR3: TGTGCCAGCAGTTTCCTCCGCTACTCACCCTACGAGCAGTACTTC. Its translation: CASSFLRYSPYEQYF.

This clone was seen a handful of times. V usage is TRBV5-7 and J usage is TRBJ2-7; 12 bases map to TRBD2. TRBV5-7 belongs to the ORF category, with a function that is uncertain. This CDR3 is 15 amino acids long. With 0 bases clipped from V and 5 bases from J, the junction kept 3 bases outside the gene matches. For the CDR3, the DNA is TGTGCCAGCAGCTTGGGGGGACTAGCGGGCAACGAGCAGTACTTC. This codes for CASSLGGLAGNEQYF.

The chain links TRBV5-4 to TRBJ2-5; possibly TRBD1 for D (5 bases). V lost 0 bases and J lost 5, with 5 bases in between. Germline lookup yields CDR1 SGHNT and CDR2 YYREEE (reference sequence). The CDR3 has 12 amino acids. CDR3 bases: TGTGCCAGCAGCTTGGAGGGGGAGACCCAGTACTTC. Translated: CASSLEGETQYF.

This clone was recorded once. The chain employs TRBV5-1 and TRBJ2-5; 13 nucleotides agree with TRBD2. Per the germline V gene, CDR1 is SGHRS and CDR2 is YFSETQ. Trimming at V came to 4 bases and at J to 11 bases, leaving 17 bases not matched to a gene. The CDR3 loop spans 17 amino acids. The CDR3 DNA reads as TGCGCCAGCAGCCCGGGACAGGGACTAGCGGGATTAAGGGAGCAGTACTTC. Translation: CASSPGQGLAGLREQYF.

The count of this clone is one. CDR3 DNA sequence: TGTGCCTGGAGTCCCCCCGGGACATTCGATGAAAAACTGTTTTTT. Translation: CAWSPPGTFDEKLFF. The chain links TRBV30 to TRBJ1-4; weak D call: TRBD1 (6 bases). The CDR3 sequence is 15 residues long. CDR1 is GTSNPN, CDR2 SVGIG, per germline (reference sequence). Trimming shortened V by 2 bases and J by 6 bases, and 16 bases separated the two germline ends.